This is a list of T cell receptor beta chains from one sample in a study. TCRdb fed the 5' RACE reads into MiXCR, producing one record per CDR3 protein. The table has tens of thousands of distinct CDR3 sequences, 25% to 35% seen once. Material: tumor-infiltrating memory CD4+ T cells sorted from the breast tumor. The origin of the receptors is a female donor with breast cancer. Both conserved end residues are part of each CDR3. D genes are given only for firm matches. Clone size, where shown, is once, few, many, or a class for clones that have expanded.

clone size: few
J gene: TRBJ2-7
V gene: TRBV7-2
D gene: .
CDR3 DNA: TGTGCCAGCAGCTCGAGGGAGGTGCAGTACTTC
CDR3 protein: CASSSREVQYF

clone size: .
J gene: TRBJ2-1
V gene: TRBV20-1
D gene: TRBD2
CDR3 DNA: TGCAGTGCTACTCCGACTAGCCGAGTCGAGCAGTTCTTC
CDR3 protein: CSATPTSRVEQFF

clone size: few
J gene: TRBJ1-1
V gene: TRBV5-1
D gene: .
CDR3 DNA: TGCGCCAGCAGAGTTCAGGGGAGGGGTCCGAACACTGAAGCTTTCTTT
CDR3 protein: CASRVQGRGPNTEAFF

clone size: few
J gene: TRBJ1-2
V gene: TRBV5-1
D gene: TRBD1
CDR3 DNA: TGCGCCAGCGGTTCGAGGACAGGGGAGAGCTACACCTTC
CDR3 protein: CASGSRTGESYTF

clone size: few
J gene: TRBJ2-1
V gene: TRBV20-1
D gene: TRBD2
CDR3 DNA: TGCAGTGCTAGTTCCTTGGCTAGCGGGAGCTACAATGAGCAGTTCTTC
CDR3 protein: CSASSLASGSYNEQFF

clone size: .
J gene: TRBJ1-2
V gene: TRBV5-1
D gene: .
CDR3 DNA: TGCGCCAGCAGCTTGGACGCGGCAGGCTACACCTTC
CDR3 protein: CASSLDAAGYTF

clone size: .
J gene: TRBJ2-1
V gene: TRBV20-1
D gene: TRBD2
CDR3 DNA: TGCAGTGCTAGAGTCGGGACTAGCGGGAGTAACCCCTACAATGAGCAGTTCTTC
CDR3 protein: CSARVGTSGSNPYNEQFF

clone size: few
J gene: TRBJ2-3
V gene: TRBV5-1
D gene: .
CDR3 DNA: TGCGCCAGCAGCTTGGGGGAAACAGATACGCAGTATTTT
CDR3 protein: CASSLGETDTQYF

clone size: many
J gene: TRBJ1-2
V gene: TRBV6-5
D gene: .
CDR3 DNA: TGTGCCAGCAGTTCGCAGGGAGGATATAGCTATGGCTACACCTTC
CDR3 protein: CASSSQGGYSYGYTF

clone size: few
J gene: TRBJ2-5
V gene: TRBV28
D gene: .
CDR3 DNA: TGTGCCAGCAGTTCAATAGGGGAGACCCAGTACTTC
CDR3 protein: CASSSIGETQYF

clone size: .
J gene: TRBJ1-5
V gene: TRBV10-2
D gene: TRBD1
CDR3 DNA: TGCGCCAGCAGTGATCGACGACAGGGAGAATTTAATCAGCCCCAGCATTTT
CDR3 protein: CASSDRRQGEFNQPQHF

clone size: .
J gene: TRBJ2-2
V gene: TRBV24-1
D gene: TRBD1
CDR3 DNA: TGTGCCACCAGTGATTCCGGGACAGGGAACACCGGGGAGCTGTTTTTT
CDR3 protein: CATSDSGTGNTGELFF

clone size: .
J gene: TRBJ2-2
V gene: TRBV7-2
D gene: .
CDR3 DNA: TGTGCCAGCAGCTTTATTACCGGGGAGCTGTTTTTT
CDR3 protein: CASSFITGELFF

clone size: few
J gene: TRBJ2-1
V gene: TRBV15
D gene: TRBD1
CDR3 DNA: TGTGCCACCAGCAGAGGGGGACAGGGTGAACTCCACAATGAGCAGTTCTTC
CDR3 protein: CATSRGGQGELHNEQFF

clone size: .
J gene: TRBJ2-3
V gene: TRBV9
D gene: TRBD1
CDR3 DNA: TGTGCCAGCAGCGTGGGACAGAGCACAGATAAGCAGTATTTT
CDR3 protein: CASSVGQSTDKQYF

clone size: few
J gene: TRBJ2-1
V gene: TRBV9
D gene: TRBD2
CDR3 DNA: TGTGCCAGCAGCCCGTCCCCCCCGGGACTAGCGGAGCGGCCCCATGAGCAGTTCTTC
CDR3 protein: CASSPSPPGLAERPHEQFF

clone size: .
J gene: TRBJ2-7
V gene: TRBV6-2/TRBV6-3
D gene: TRBD1
CDR3 DNA: TGTGCCAGCACGCGAGGACAGGGTTTGGGTATTGACGAGCAGTACTTC
CDR3 protein: CASTRGQGLGIDEQYF

clone size: .
J gene: TRBJ2-2
V gene: TRBV7-2
D gene: .
CDR3 DNA: TGTGCCAGCAGCCAGACAGTCAACACCGGGGAGCTGTTTTTT
CDR3 protein: CASSQTVNTGELFF

clone size: few
J gene: TRBJ1-2
V gene: TRBV6-5
D gene: .
CDR3 DNA: TGTGCCAGCAGCTACCAGGGACGGATTAACTATGGCTACACCTTC
CDR3 protein: CASSYQGRINYGYTF

clone size: .
J gene: TRBJ1-5
V gene: TRBV12-3/TRBV12-4
D gene: .
CDR3 DNA: TGTGCCAGCAGTTTATTGGCAGGACATCAGCCCCAGCATTTT
CDR3 protein: CASSLLAGHQPQHF

clone size: .
J gene: TRBJ1-2
V gene: TRBV5-1
D gene: TRBD1
CDR3 DNA: TGCGCCAGCAGCATATCAGGGGGCGCCGACTATGGCCACACCTTC
CDR3 protein: CASSISGGADYGHTF

clone size: .
J gene: TRBJ2-1
V gene: TRBV5-1
D gene: .
CDR3 DNA: TGCGCCAGCAGCCCGGACAGTTACAATAAGCAGTTCTTC
CDR3 protein: CASSPDSYNKQFF

clone size: few
J gene: TRBJ1-1
V gene: TRBV2
D gene: .
CDR3 DNA: TGTGCCAGCAGTGTTACCACGGGGGCTAAAGCTTTCTTT
CDR3 protein: CASSVTTGAKAFF

clone size: .
J gene: TRBJ1-1
V gene: TRBV7-2
D gene: .
CDR3 DNA: TGTGCCAGCAGCGCGGACTGGAACACTGAAGCTTTCTTT
CDR3 protein: CASSADWNTEAFF

clone size: few
J gene: TRBJ2-7
V gene: TRBV6-2/TRBV6-3
D gene: TRBD1
CDR3 DNA: TGTGCCAGCAGCCCCTCGGGACAGCCTTACGAGCAGTACTTC
CDR3 protein: CASSPSGQPYEQYF

clone size: few
J gene: TRBJ2-5
V gene: TRBV29-1
D gene: .
CDR3 DNA: TGCAGCGTTGAACCGGCCCAAGAGACCCAGTACTTC
CDR3 protein: CSVEPAQETQYF

clone size: .
J gene: TRBJ1-2
V gene: TRBV7-3
D gene: .
CDR3 DNA: TGTGCCAGCAGCTCAGGGGAAGGTGGCTACACCTTC
CDR3 protein: CASSSGEGGYTF

clone size: .
J gene: TRBJ2-7
V gene: TRBV6-2/TRBV6-3
D gene: TRBD1
CDR3 DNA: TGTGCCAGCAGTTACGGTGGACAGGGAAACTACGAGCAGTACTTC
CDR3 protein: CASSYGGQGNYEQYF

clone size: .
J gene: TRBJ2-2
V gene: TRBV5-5
D gene: .
CDR3 DNA: TGTGCCAGCAGCTTGGCCTCGGCGGCAGGCACCGGGGAGCTGTTTTTT
CDR3 protein: CASSLASAAGTGELFF

clone size: few
J gene: TRBJ2-4
V gene: TRBV7-9
D gene: TRBD1
CDR3 DNA: TGTGCCAGCTCCCGGGACAGGGGAGGGATAGGGAACATTCAGTACTTC
CDR3 protein: CASSRDRGGIGNIQYF

clone size: few
J gene: TRBJ1-1
V gene: TRBV5-1
D gene: TRBD1
CDR3 DNA: TGCGCCAGCAGAACCCAATCCGACAGGGACGGTGAAGCTTTCTTT
CDR3 protein: CASRTQSDRDGEAFF

clone size: .
J gene: TRBJ1-2
V gene: TRBV5-5
D gene: TRBD1
CDR3 DNA: TGTGCCAGCAGGGTGGACGCAGGGGGCGCAGACTATGGCTACACCTTC
CDR3 protein: CASRVDAGGADYGYTF

clone size: .
J gene: TRBJ1-2
V gene: TRBV4-1
D gene: .
CDR3 DNA: TGCGCCAGCAGCCAAGATCTGGGGGGGGCAGGCTACACCTTC
CDR3 protein: CASSQDLGGAGYTF

clone size: few
J gene: TRBJ2-7
V gene: TRBV5-4
D gene: TRBD2
CDR3 DNA: TGTGCCAGCAGCTCGACTAGCGGGAACCAGTACGAGCAGTACTTC
CDR3 protein: CASSSTSGNQYEQYF

clone size: many
J gene: TRBJ2-2
V gene: TRBV4-3
D gene: TRBD2
CDR3 DNA: TGCGCCAGCAGCATCCCGGGACTAGCCGGCACCGGGGAGCTGTTTTTT
CDR3 protein: CASSIPGLAGTGELFF

clone size: .
J gene: TRBJ2-1
V gene: TRBV5-1
D gene: .
CDR3 DNA: TGCGCCAGCAGCTTGGTGACGCCATCCTACAATGAGCAGTTCTTC
CDR3 protein: CASSLVTPSYNEQFF

clone size: .
J gene: TRBJ1-1
V gene: TRBV7-8
D gene: .
CDR3 DNA: TGTGCCAGCAGCTTAAGGCTTTCTCCGGGCACTGAAACTTTCTTT
CDR3 protein: CASSLRLSPGTETFF

clone size: .
J gene: TRBJ1-4
V gene: TRBV25-1
D gene: .
CDR3 DNA: TGTGCCAGCAGTGAATCGGGGGCTGATGAAAAACTGTTTTTT
CDR3 protein: CASSESGADEKLFF

clone size: few
J gene: TRBJ1-5
V gene: TRBV28
D gene: .
CDR3 DNA: TGTGCCAGCAGTTGGCAGGCTACGGGGGCCCAGCATTTT
CDR3 protein: CASSWQATGAQHF

clone size: .
J gene: TRBJ1-2
V gene: TRBV20-1
D gene: .
CDR3 DNA: TGCAGTGCTAACCCCCCCCAGGGCTATGGCTACACCTTC
CDR3 protein: CSANPPQGYGYTF

clone size: many
J gene: TRBJ1-1
V gene: TRBV12-3/TRBV12-4
D gene: TRBD1
CDR3 DNA: TGTGCCAGCAGTCCCACACAGGGGGCTTCGAACACTGAAGCTTTCTTT
CDR3 protein: CASSPTQGASNTEAFF

clone size: .
J gene: TRBJ2-6
V gene: TRBV7-9
D gene: .
CDR3 DNA: TGTGCCAGCAGCTTATTCGGGAGCTCTGGGGCCAACGTCCTGACTTTC
CDR3 protein: CASSLFGSSGANVLTF

clone size: .
J gene: TRBJ2-1
V gene: TRBV7-9
D gene: .
CDR3 DNA: TGTGCCAGCAGCTTTAAGGCCGGCGGGACGGGGCATGAGCAGTTCTTC
CDR3 protein: CASSFKAGGTGHEQFF

clone size: .
J gene: TRBJ1-1
V gene: TRBV12-3/TRBV12-4
D gene: .
CDR3 DNA: TGTGCCAGCAGCGGGGGTACAGGGTACACTGAAGCTTTCTTT
CDR3 protein: CASSGGTGYTEAFF

clone size: few
J gene: TRBJ2-7
V gene: TRBV6-5
D gene: .
CDR3 DNA: TGTGCCAGCAGTCGAGGGGCCGACGAGCAGTACTTC
CDR3 protein: CASSRGADEQYF

clone size: .
J gene: TRBJ1-6
V gene: TRBV9
D gene: .
CDR3 DNA: TGTGCCAGCAGCTCAGTCCGCAAGACCTCCCATAATTCACCCCTCCACTTT
CDR3 protein: CASSSVRKTSHNSPLHF

clone size: few
J gene: TRBJ1-3
V gene: TRBV20-1
D gene: .
CDR3 DNA: TGCAGTGCTAGGTCTAACCCTGGAAACACCATATATTTT
CDR3 protein: CSARSNPGNTIYF

clone size: .
J gene: TRBJ2-2
V gene: TRBV9
D gene: .
CDR3 DNA: TGTGCCAGCAGCGTAGTAGCGAGGGTCCGTAACGGGGAGCTGTTTTTT
CDR3 protein: CASSVVARVRNGELFF

clone size: .
J gene: TRBJ2-7
V gene: TRBV18
D gene: .
CDR3 DNA: TGTGCCAGTACGAATAACGCTGCGTACGAGCAGTACTTC
CDR3 protein: CASTNNAAYEQYF

clone size: .
J gene: TRBJ2-3
V gene: TRBV7-2
D gene: .
CDR3 DNA: TGTGCCAGCAGCTTAGGGGGTGGGCGGAGACTAACGGAAGCTACGCAGTATTTT
CDR3 protein: CASSLGGGRRLTEATQYF

clone size: few
J gene: TRBJ2-1
V gene: TRBV3-1
D gene: TRBD2
CDR3 DNA: TGTGCCAGCAGCCAGGCCGGACTAGCGGACAATGAGCAGTTCTTC
CDR3 protein: CASSQAGLADNEQFF

clone size: medium-sized
J gene: TRBJ1-2
V gene: TRBV6-6
D gene: .
CDR3 DNA: TGTGCCAGCAGTAGAGGTTCAGGGGACTACACCTTC
CDR3 protein: CASSRGSGDYTF

clone size: .
J gene: TRBJ1-2
V gene: TRBV5-1
D gene: TRBD1
CDR3 DNA: TGCGCCAGCAGCTTCCGGCCGGGACAGGGATATGGCTACACCTTC
CDR3 protein: CASSFRPGQGYGYTF

clone size: few
J gene: TRBJ2-5
V gene: TRBV7-2
D gene: .
CDR3 DNA: TGTGCCAGCAGCTTACTCTGGGGGAAACAAGAGACCCAGTACTTC
CDR3 protein: CASSLLWGKQETQYF

clone size: few
J gene: TRBJ1-4
V gene: TRBV2
D gene: .
CDR3 DNA: TGTGCCAGCACTGCCGGGACCCAATTGGGAAGACTGTTTTTT
CDR3 protein: CASTAGTQLGRLFF

clone size: few
J gene: TRBJ2-7
V gene: TRBV5-1
D gene: TRBD1
CDR3 DNA: TGCGCCAGCAGCTTGGCACAGGGGTCCTACGAGCAGTACTTC
CDR3 protein: CASSLAQGSYEQYF

clone size: .
J gene: TRBJ1-2
V gene: TRBV7-2
D gene: TRBD1
CDR3 DNA: TGTGCCAGCACCAACGGGGGGACAGGGCTTGGCTACACCTTC
CDR3 protein: CASTNGGTGLGYTF

clone size: .
J gene: TRBJ2-7
V gene: TRBV5-1
D gene: .
CDR3 DNA: TGCGCCAGCAGCTTGGTGTCCGGGGGCCACTACGAGCAGTACTTC
CDR3 protein: CASSLVSGGHYEQYF